These 18 T cell receptor beta chains were all obtained from the same sample, sequenced in a study of blood T cell repertoires in COVID-19. Profiling relied on immunoSEQ multiplex PCR, and the TCRdb table lists in-frame clones only, not all of them. The sample lists around 420,000 clones; 88% were seen once. The sample taken for sequencing was PBMCs or T cells enriched from blood (not recorded which). Receptors originate from a woman in her 40s with acute COVID-19.

V and J are TRBV7-9 and TRBJ2-1; 7 bases line up with TRBD1. The CDR3 spans 14 residues. The germline V gene encodes CDR1 SEHNR and CDR2 FQNEAQ (reference sequence). After removal of 3 bases from V and 7 bases from J, the junction contained 6 bases not matched to a gene. For the CDR3, the DNA is TGTGCCAGCAGCTTCAACAGGGGTCTGAATGAGCAGTTCTTC. It encodes CASSFNRGLNEQFF.

In DNA form, the CDR3 reads TGTGCCAGCAGCTTAGCCGGGGGAGCAGTTGGGGGCTACACCTTC. This codes for CASSLAGGAVGGYTF. The V call is TRBV7-9, the J call TRBJ1-2; TRBD1 might be the D (5 bases). CDR3 length equals 15 residues. V was trimmed by 0 bases and J by 8 bases, leaving 16 bases between them. Germline-derived CDR1 and CDR2 are SEHNR and FQNEAQ (reference sequence). The variable domain in full, completed from reference TRBV7-9 and TRBJ1-2, reads DTGVSQNPRHKITKRGQNVTFRCDPISEHNRLYWYRQTLGQGPEFLTYFQNEAQLEKSRLLSDRFSAERPKGSFSTLEIQRTEQGDSAMYLCASSLAGGAVGGYTFGSGTRLTVV.

The V gene is TRBV4-2, the J gene TRBJ2-2, with a tentative D call TRBD2 (6 bases). Germline-derived CDR1 and CDR2 are LGHNA and YNFKEQ. The CDR3 is 16 residues long. Trimming left V 0 bases short and J 0 bases short, with 8 bases between. CDR3 residues: CASSQEAGTNTGELFF. In DNA, the CDR3 is TGTGCCAGCAGCCAAGAGGCGGGGACGAACACCGGGGAGCTGTTTTTT.

J is TRBJ1-4 and V is TRBV2, with D unclear. Germline assignment: CDR1 SNHLY and CDR2 FYNNEI. The CDR3 runs 13 residues. Trimming took off 4 bases at V and 8 bases at J, with 11 bases between the two ends. The CDR3 sequence is CASSGVLEEKLFF. In nucleotides, the CDR3 is TGTGCCAGCAGTGGAGTTTTAGAGGAAAAACTGTTTTTT.

This rearrangement joins TRBV5-1 to TRBJ2-3; D gene uncertain. The CDR3 is made up of 14 amino acids. Trimming took 3 bases from V and 1 from J, leaving 9 bases between them. Germline CDR1 SGHRS, CDR2 YFSETQ. The CDR3 nucleotides read TGCGCCAGCAGCTCTCAGACTGGCACAGATACGCAGTATTTT. Translating it yields CASSSQTGTDTQYF.

The count of this clone is one. The genes are TRBV2 and TRBJ1-5; D remains unclear. Germline V gene lookup returns CDR1 SNHLY and CDR2 FYNNEI. The CDR3 loop spans 15 amino acids. V shed 7 bases and J shed 6 bases, with 19 bases lying between them. The CDR3 protein is CASTREPAGSQPQHF. CDR3 DNA sequence: TGTGCCAGCACCCGAGAGCCAGCAGGCAGTCAGCCCCAGCATTTT.

V gene TRBV5-4 combines with J gene TRBJ2-1; 9 positions match TRBD2. The V gene end was trimmed by 5 bases and the J gene end by 0 bases; junction bases not matched to a gene: 6. The germline V gene encodes CDR1 SGHNT and CDR2 YYREEE (reference sequence). The CDR3 totals 16 residues. This chain's CDR3 is CASRAGGISSYNEQFF. DNA for the CDR3: TGTGCCAGCAGGGCGGGGGGGATAAGCTCCTACAATGAGCAGTTCTTC.

This clone was counted at least ten times. The chain combines TRBV7-2 with TRBJ2-7; the match to TRBD1 covers 12 bases. The CDR3 consists of 15 residues. CDR1 SGHTA and CDR2 FQGNSA come from the germline V gene. The V gene end was trimmed by 2 bases and the J gene end by 7 bases; junction bases not matched to a gene: 6. The CDR3 DNA follows: TGTGCCAGCAGCTTACGGGACAGGGGGCGGTTAGAGCAGTACTTC. It specifies CASSLRDRGRLEQYF. Variable domain in full (rest from reference TRBV7-2 and TRBJ2-7): GAGVSQSPSNKVTEKGKDVELRCDPISGHTALYWYRQSLGQGLEFLIYFQGNSAPDKSGLPSDRFSAERTGGSVSTLTIQRTQQEDSAVYLCASSLRDRGRLEQYFGPGTRLTVT.

This clone was seen once. Here the CDR3 reads CASRGGGGNEQFF. The CDR3 DNA reads TGCGCCAGCCGGGGGGGCGGGGGCAATGAGCAGTTCTTC. The rearrangement uses TRBV5-1 and TRBJ2-1; 8 bases are shared with TRBD2. The CDR3 consists of 13 residues. Unmatched junction bases numbered 6, after V lost 7 bases and J lost 6 bases. The V gene's germline CDR1 is SGHRS and CDR2 YFSETQ.

V and J are TRBV6-5 and TRBJ1-2; D remains unclear. The CDR3 contains 11 residues. Trimming cost V 10 bases and J 4 bases, with 10 bases left between them. Germline CDR1 and CDR2: MNHEY and SVGAGI. The CDR3: CATELGYGYTF. The CDR3, as DNA: TGTGCCACCGAACTTGGCTATGGCTACACCTTC.

The CDR3 nucleotides read TGTGCCAGTTATGGGGGGATCGATGGCTACACCTTC. Its protein product is CASYGGIDGYTF. This chain uses TRBV19 with TRBJ1-2; D may be TRBD1 (5 bases). Germline lookup yields CDR1 LNHDA and CDR2 SQIVND (reference sequence). V was pared by 8 bases and J by 6 bases, with 13 bases between. This CDR3 is 12 amino acids long.

The chain links TRBV2 to TRBJ1-2; D perhaps matches TRBD1 (5 bases). Germline-derived CDR1 and CDR2 are SNHLY and FYNNEI. V was pared by 7 bases and J by 6 bases, with 15 bases between. The CDR3 is made up of 13 amino acids. The CDR3 sequence is CASTGEGLHGYTF. CDR3 DNA sequence: TGTGCCAGCACCGGGGAGGGGCTTCATGGCTACACCTTC.

V and J are TRBV4-2 and TRBJ2-1; possible D gene TRBD2, 5 bases. V was clipped by 0 bases and J by 4 bases, with 16 bases between them. The V gene's germline CDR1 is LGHNA and CDR2 YNFKEQ. This CDR3 has 17 amino acids. This CDR3 reads CASSQDPLPAEYNEQFF. DNA of the CDR3: TGTGCCAGCAGCCAAGACCCCTTACCAGCGGAATACAATGAGCAGTTCTTC.

This clone was seen only a few times. The chain carries TRBV6-5 and TRBJ2-7, with TRBD2 matching 13 bases. J gave up 2 bases and V 5 bases, and 3 bases lay outside the gene matches. The V gene's germline CDR1 is MNHEY and CDR2 SVGAGI. The CDR3 has 15 amino acids. CDR3 region: CASSRTSGGAYEQYF. The CDR3 DNA reads TGTGCCAGCAGTCGGACTAGCGGGGGTGCCTACGAGCAGTACTTC.

The chain recombines TRBV5-8 with TRBJ2-2; the match to TRBD2 covers 16 bases. This CDR3 spans 16 amino acids. J was trimmed by 7 bases and V by 3 bases; bases with no gene match: 3. CDR1 SGHTS and CDR2 YDEGEE come from the germline V gene. The CDR3 region is CASSSGLAGGHGELFF. For the CDR3, the DNA is TGTGCCAGCAGCTCGGGACTAGCGGGGGGGCACGGGGAGCTGTTTTTT.

The rearrangement links TRBV24-1 to TRBJ1-2; 7 bases align to TRBD1. CDR1 and CDR2 (germline): KGHDR, SFDVKD. V lost 5 bases and J lost 6; bases outside the gene matches: 5. CDR3 size: 13 residues. CDR3 region: CATSVDRVNGYTF. In DNA form, the CDR3 reads TGTGCCACCAGTGTTGACAGGGTAAATGGCTACACCTTC.

The CDR3: CASSHGQYYGYTF. CDR3 DNA sequence: TGTGCCAGCAGTCACGGACAGTACTATGGCTACACCTTC. V is TRBV6-5 and J is TRBJ1-2, with D possibly TRBD1 on 6 matching bases. Germline V gene lookup returns CDR1 MNHEY and CDR2 SVGAGI. This CDR3 region has 13 residues. Trimming stripped 5 bases from V and 3 bases from J, with 10 bases between.

This clone was picked up one time. The chain carries TRBV5-4 and TRBJ1-4; 9 positions match TRBD1. Germline CDR1 and CDR2: SGHNT and YYREEE (reference sequence). J lost 6 bases, V lost 3 bases, and 6 bases had no gene match. The CDR3 contains 15 residues. The CDR3 nucleotides read TGTGCCAGCAGCTCCATGACAGGGGGGGATGAAAAACTGTTTTTT. Its translation is CASSSMTGGDEKLFF.